These 11 T cell receptor beta chains were all obtained from the same sample, sequenced in a study of cytomegalovirus exposure and HLA in healthy donors. The PCR had 60 Vbeta and 13 Jbeta primers. Using immunoSEQ multiplex PCR, the repertoire was profiled, and TCRdb retains in-frame clones only, with some absent. The profile shows hundreds of thousands of clones, around 76% of them singletons. Input material: PBMCs. The receptors originated from a man aged 40-55 years in good health and CMV-seropositive.

This clone was recorded a few times. The gene calls are TRBV5-1 and TRBJ1-1; 7 positions agree with TRBD1. The germline gives CDR1 SGHRS, CDR2 YFSETQ. V shed 4 bases, J shed 6 bases, and the junction held 6 bases outside the gene matches. The CDR3 sequence is 13 residues long. CDR3 region: CASSAPGQPEAFF. CDR3 in DNA: TGCGCCAGCAGCGCTCCGGGACAGCCTGAAGCTTTCTTT.

This chain's CDR3 is CASSALLVFSYNEQFF. CDR3 bases: TGTGCCAGCAGTGCCCTACTAGTATTCTCCTACAATGAGCAGTTCTTC. The gene calls are TRBV6-4 and TRBJ2-1; possible D gene TRBD2, 5 bases. With 4 bases removed from V and 0 bases from J, the gap between germline ends came to 13 bases. The CDR3 totals 16 residues. Germline V gives CDR1 MRHNA, CDR2 SNTAGT.

The chain combines TRBV6-5 with TRBJ1-1, with D possibly TRBD1 on 5 matching bases. Germline V gene lookup returns CDR1 MNHEY and CDR2 SVGAGI. This CDR3 comprises 14 residues. Trimming shortened V by 5 bases and J by 4 bases, and 14 bases separated the two germline ends. The CDR3 nucleotides read TGTGCCAGCAGTGCGGGGCCGCGGGGCACTGAAGCTTTCTTT. It encodes CASSAGPRGTEAFF.

The genes are TRBV10-3 and TRBJ2-7; 10 nucleotides align to TRBD2. With 2 bases clipped from V and 2 bases from J, the junction kept 6 bases outside the gene matches. CDR1 ENHRY and CDR2 SYGVKD come from the germline V gene. The CDR3 extends over 16 amino acids. DNA for the CDR3: TGTGCCATCAGTGAGGCGGGACTAGCGAAAACCTACGAGCAGTACTTC. Residues: CAISEAGLAKTYEQYF.

The chain recombines TRBV9 with TRBJ2-2; 10 nucleotides align to TRBD1. From germline, CDR1 is SGDLS and CDR2 YYNGEE. V was clipped by 4 bases and J by 3 bases; unmatched bases: 9. The CDR3 runs 17 residues. This CDR3 is CASSSPTGGADTGELFF. The CDR3 DNA sequence: TGTGCCAGCAGCAGCCCGACAGGGGGCGCGGACACCGGGGAGCTGTTTTTT. Variable domain in full (rest from reference TRBV9 and TRBJ2-2): DSGVTQTPKHLITATGQRVTLRCSPRSGDLSVYWYQQSLDQGLQFLIQYYNGEERAKGNILERFSAQQFPDLHSELNLSSLELGDSALYFCASSSPTGGADTGELFFGEGSRLTVL.

The chain has TRBV6-1 and TRBJ1-6; 8 nucleotides agree with TRBD1. The CDR3 runs 15 residues. Germline V lookup: CDR1 MNHNS, CDR2 SASEGT. With V trimmed by 7 bases and J by 7 bases, 9 bases remained unmatched. The DNA for the CDR3 is TGTGCCAGCATCACGCGGACAGGGCGAAATTCACCCCTCCACTTT. Translation gives CASITRTGRNSPLHF.

The V gene is TRBV6-4, the J gene TRBJ2-3, with TRBD2 matching 8 bases. With V trimmed by 4 bases and J by 1 base, 7 bases remained unmatched. CDR3 length equals 16 residues. Germline V lookup: CDR1 MRHNA, CDR2 SNTAGT. CDR3 DNA: TGTGCCAGCAGTGTGTCCGGGACTAGAGGCACAGATACGCAGTATTTT. This translates into CASSVSGTRGTDTQYF.

The V gene is TRBV27, the J gene TRBJ2-1; 13 bases map to TRBD2. The CDR3 extends over 15 amino acids. The V segment lost 4 bases and the J segment 8 bases; nucleotides outside the gene matches: 5. The germline V gene encodes CDR1 MNHEY and CDR2 SMNVEV (reference sequence). CDR3 amino acids: CASSSGLAGAHEQFF. In DNA, the CDR3 is TGTGCCAGCAGTTCCGGACTAGCGGGAGCTCATGAGCAGTTCTTC.

J is TRBJ2-1 and V is TRBV18, with 9 bases lining up with TRBD2. V lost 3 bases to trimming and J lost 8 bases; unmatched junction nucleotides: 5. There are 14 residues in the CDR3. Germline CDR1 and CDR2: KGHSH and LQKENI. As DNA, the CDR3 is TGTGCCAGCTCACCGCCGGGACTAGCAGATGAGCAGTTCTTC. As protein: CASSPPGLADEQFF.

CDR3: CASSYFPTASNYGYTF. The CDR3, as DNA: TGTGCCAGCAGTTACTTTCCGACAGCATCTAACTATGGCTACACCTTC. This chain links TRBV6-5 with TRBJ1-2; possible D gene TRBD1, 5 bases. In germline, CDR1 is MNHEY, CDR2 SVGAGI. The CDR3 extends over 16 amino acids. V gave up 1 base and J gave up 0 bases, with 12 bases separating them.

This clone came up a few times. Other DNA sequences in the same sample also yield this CDR3. The genes are TRBV19 and TRBJ1-2, with TRBD1 as a possible D gene (5 bases). Per the germline V gene, CDR1 is LNHDA and CDR2 is SQIVND (reference sequence). This CDR3 contains 13 residues. The V gene lost 5 bases and the J gene lost 4 bases, with 11 bases spanning the gap. The CDR3 coding sequence is TGTGCCAGTAGTCCTACAGGTGTCTATGGCTACACCTTC. Translated, it gives CASSPTGVYGYTF.